The 19 T cell receptor beta chains in this list originate from one sample, sequenced in a study of brain T cells in children with intractable seizures. Repertoires were generated with immunoSEQ multiplex PCR, while TCRdb's copy carries only in-frame clones and drops some. The sample contains 62,000 or so clones, approximately 94% of which appear only once. The input for sequencing was peripheral blood, taken at surgery. These TCRs come from a boy in the first two years of life with focal cortical dysplasia and intractable seizures.

The rearrangement links TRBV28 to TRBJ1-1; no firm D call. The CDR3 totals 15 residues. CDR1 and CDR2 from the germline V gene are MDHEN and SYDVKM. V lost 1 base and J 0 bases, leaving 9 bases between the germline ends. The DNA of the CDR3 is TGTGCCAGCAGTTTATTGTTAGCCTTGAACACTGAAGCTTTCTTT. This translates into CASSLLLALNTEAFF.

This sequence joins TRBV11-2 and TRBJ2-7; unclear D gene. In germline, CDR1 is SGHAT, CDR2 FQNNGV. The V and J ends lost 8 bases and 8 bases respectively, with 25 bases between them. CDR3 size: 15 residues. CDR3 sequence (DNA): TGTGCCAGCTCTGAAGTGGATCCCTCAATCACACAGCAGTACTTC. The encoded protein is CASSEVDPSITQQYF.

The chain employs TRBV11-2 and TRBJ2-5; 10 bases align to TRBD2. Trimming took 4 bases from V and 2 from J; bases not matched to a gene: 4. This CDR3 is 15 amino acids long. From germline, CDR1 is SGHAT and CDR2 FQNNGV. The CDR3 DNA sequence: TGTGCCAGCAGCTCGACTAGCGGGCGGCAAGAGACCCAGTACTTC. Its protein product is CASSSTSGRQETQYF. The full variable domain, rest sourced from reference TRBV11-2 and TRBJ2-5, is EAGVAQSPRYKIIEKRQSVAFWCNPISGHATLYWYQQILGQGPKLLIQFQNNGVVDDSQLPKDRFSAERLKGVDSTLKIQPAKLEDSAVYLCASSSTSGRQETQYFGPGTRLLVL.

This chain connects TRBV7-9 to TRBJ1-2, with 7 nucleotides matching TRBD1. V lost 0 bases and J lost 4; bases outside the gene matches: 8. This CDR3 contains 16 residues. CDR1 is SEHNR, CDR2 FQNEAQ, per germline (reference sequence). CDR3 sequence: CASSLAAGDRPYGYTF. In DNA, the CDR3 is TGTGCCAGCAGCTTAGCCGCGGGGGACAGACCCTATGGCTACACCTTC.

This rearrangement joins TRBV3-1 (or the pseudogene TRBV3-2) to TRBJ2-6; unclear D gene. Germline V CDR1 and CDR2: LGHDT, YNNKEL (reference sequence). The CDR3 extends over 15 amino acids. V lost 2 bases and J lost 3, with 8 bases in between. The CDR3 reads CASSQLLGGANVLTF. The CDR3 DNA reads as TGTGCCAGCAGCCAACTGTTAGGTGGGGCCAACGTCCTGACTTTC.

This chain uses TRBV24-1 with TRBJ2-1, with a possible D match to TRBD2 (6 bases). V gave up 5 bases and J gave up 2 bases, with 15 bases separating them. The CDR3 runs 16 residues. CDR1 is KGHDR, CDR2 SFDVKD, per germline. The CDR3 sequence is CATSGYERAPYNEQFF. The CDR3 region has the DNA TGTGCCACCAGTGGATACGAGCGGGCCCCCTACAATGAGCAGTTCTTC.

J is TRBJ2-3 and V is TRBV9; D uncertain. The CDR3 spans 12 residues. The ends were cut back, 3 bases at V and 6 bases at J, with 8 bases in the middle. Germline V gene data show CDR1 as SGDLS and CDR2 as YYNGEE. The CDR3 region is CASSGSSDTQYF. The CDR3 nucleotides read TGTGCCAGCAGCGGGTCCTCTGATACGCAGTATTTT.

V and J are TRBV2 and TRBJ1-2; no reliable D call. Trimming pared 3 bases from V and 4 bases from J, leaving 9 bases between. Germline assignment: CDR1 SNHLY and CDR2 FYNNEI. The CDR3 length is 13 residues. As DNA, the CDR3 is TGTGCCAGCAGTGACAGCTACTCCTATGGCTACACCTTC. Translation: CASSDSYSYGYTF.

The chain employs TRBV27 and TRBJ1-1; 10 bases fit TRBD1. CDR3 length equals 14 residues. The V gene's germline CDR1 is MNHEY and CDR2 SMNVEV (reference sequence). V dropped 3 bases and J dropped 10; count of bases not matched to a gene: 8. For the CDR3, the DNA is TGTGCCAGCAGTTTCCGTGGACAGGGGGATCGAGCTTTCTTT. It yields the protein CASSFRGQGDRAFF.

The rearrangement joins TRBV2 to TRBJ1-1; D is uncertain. The germline CDR1 and CDR2 sequences are SNHLY and FYNNEI. Trimming removed 5 bases at V and 1 base at J, with 17 bases between. The CDR3 totals 16 residues. The CDR3 DNA sequence: TGTGCCAGCAGTCCTTGGCCAGGCAGAGAGAACACTGAAGCTTTCTTT. It is translated as CASSPWPGRENTEAFF.

The chain joins TRBV19 to TRBJ2-2; D is perhaps TRBD1 (6 bases). Germline CDR1 LNHDA, CDR2 SQIVND (reference sequence). This CDR3 comprises 14 residues. V dropped 7 bases and J dropped 1 base, with 10 bases sitting between them. The DNA of the CDR3 is TGTGCCAGTACTTGGACAGAGAACACCGGGGAGCTGTTTTTT. Encoded protein: CASTWTENTGELFF.

The chain is built from TRBV2 and TRBJ1-3, with a possible D match to TRBD1 (6 bases). CDR1 and CDR2 from the germline V gene are SNHLY and FYNNEI. Between the trimmed V and J ends, which lost 7 bases and 5 bases, there was a span of 9 bases. The CDR3 is 12 amino acids. CDR3 region: CASNRVRNTIYF. The CDR3 nucleotides read TGTGCCAGCAACAGGGTCCGAAACACCATATATTTT.

This chain connects TRBV4-3 to TRBJ2-1; 10 nucleotides align to TRBD1. After removal of 4 bases from V and 5 bases from J, the junction contained 5 bases not matched to a gene. Germline lookup yields CDR1 LGHNA and CDR2 YSLEER. The length of the CDR3 is 15 residues. The CDR3 bases are TGCGCCAGCAGCCCCGGGACAGGGGCGGACAATGAGCAGTTCTTC. It encodes CASSPGTGADNEQFF.

CDR3 DNA sequence: TGTGCCAGCTCACTCACAGGGGCGAGCACAGATACGCAGTATTTT. Translating gives CASSLTGASTDTQYF. The rearrangement joins TRBV18 to TRBJ2-3, with TRBD1 identical over 7 bases. Germline CDR1 KGHSH, CDR2 LQKENI. V was clipped by 4 bases and J by 0 bases; unmatched bases: 4. The CDR3 consists of 15 residues.

The chain employs TRBV19 and TRBJ2-3, with 14 positions matching TRBD2. V dropped 7 bases and J dropped 1; count of bases not matched to a gene: 10. CDR3 length equals 18 residues. From germline, CDR1 is LNHDA and CDR2 SQIVND (reference sequence). The CDR3 loop is CASTPGTSGRGGTDTQYF. The CDR3 nucleotides are TGTGCCAGTACCCCAGGGACTAGCGGGAGAGGAGGCACAGATACGCAGTATTTT.

This chain uses TRBV27 with TRBJ1-2; 12 bases map to TRBD1. The CDR3 runs 17 residues. The trim removed 0 bases at V and 7 bases at J, leaving 9 bases unmatched. CDR1 is MNHEY, CDR2 SMNVEV, per germline (reference sequence). The CDR3 DNA reads TGTGCCAGCAGTTTATCGACCCCGGGACAGGGGGCCGGTGGCTACACCTTC. Amino acid sequence: CASSLSTPGQGAGGYTF.

The chain is built from TRBV12-5 and TRBJ1-2, with D unclear. CDR3 size: 12 residues. Germline CDR1 reads LGHNT; CDR2 reads FRNRAP. V lost 0 bases and J 8 bases, leaving 7 bases between the germline ends. CDR3 protein: CASGLVDRGYTF. Written as DNA, the CDR3 is TGTGCTAGTGGTTTGGTCGACCGAGGCTACACCTTC.

The V and J genes are TRBV9 and TRBJ2-3; D is perhaps TRBD1 or TRBD2 (5 bases each). V lost 0 bases and J 9 bases, leaving 14 bases between the germline ends. Germline lookup yields CDR1 SGDLS and CDR2 YYNGEE. The length of the CDR3 is 14 residues. DNA of the CDR3: TGTGCCAGCAGCGTAGCTACGTTCCGGGACACGCAGTATTTT. Residues: CASSVATFRDTQYF.

J is TRBJ2-7 and V is TRBV6-2 or TRBV6-3, with 10 bases fitting TRBD2. This CDR3 is 14 amino acids long. Germline values: CDR1 MNHEY, CDR2 SVGEGT. V was pared by 4 bases and J by 3 bases, with 3 bases of the junction left unmatched. CDR3 sequence reads: CASSFLAGVYEQYF. For the CDR3, the DNA is TGTGCCAGCAGTTTTCTAGCGGGGGTCTACGAGCAGTACTTC.